The entry that follows covers one T cell receptor (beta chain) sequence. Its antigen remains unidentified. Qualities for individual bases were not recorded, and no much larger clone is one base off. Receptors were amplified or captured by the immunoSEQ multiplex PCR assay. In the source study's methods: To diagnose cytomegalovirus status from the catalog of TCR beta chain sequences, a statistical classification framework was built. TCRdb limited this immuneACCESS table to in-frame rearrangements with V and J called. A share of clones is missing; checked studies link under half to unresolved V genes, and the rest is unexplained. D and trimming were read from the DNA, whereas the V and J calls and clone size are those reported in that table. In all, the sample holds roughly 100,000 clones, and roughly 85% of those were seen once. In total, the top ten clones hold approximately 20% of the sample. The donors belonged to the validation cohort of approximately 130 subjects, which was separate from the approximately 700-subject first cohort.

The data stem from a study of cytomegalovirus exposure and HLA in healthy donors (dated by TCRdb to about 2017). For the study in its entirety: According to a later analysis, one platform produced both the approximately 110 validation repertoires and the roughly 660 repertoires of the first cohort. The study aimed to test whether cataloging public T cell receptors could reveal signatures of past pathogen exposure. Besides the first cohort of hundreds of subjects, a separate validation cohort made up of 120 different subjects was used. To predict cytomegalovirus infection status, the study combined high-throughput TCR immunosequencing, statistical association of individual TCRs with disease status, and machine learning. Overall study outcomes, separate from this receptor: Across donors, most TCR sequences were observed very rarely, whereas some public TCRs were present in many individuals. A total of fewer than 200 TCR beta chains were listed by the study as associated with cytomegalovirus. Cytomegalovirus status was reported to be diagnosed by the classifier with high specificity and sensitivity in both the original and validation cohorts. It was suggested by the authors that the approach could potentially be generalized to other disease states and immunological phenotypes. In a later analysis, TCRs clustered in the first cohort were found to also tend to co-occur in the 100 to 150 validation repertoires, with roughly 93% of cluster scores above 0. A few of the identified cytomegalovirus-associated TCR beta chains were confirmed in vitro to be specific for cytomegalovirus antigens. A later analysis lacked HLA typing for the validation cohort, so it scored co-occurrence in that cohort across all 110 or so repertoires.

Sequencing used PBMCs. The TCR comes from a man between 18 and 29 years old in good health and CMV-seropositive.

The nucleotide sequence is given as TGTGCCAGCAGCTTACTTGGGCTAGCGGGGGAGCAGTTCTTC. The resulting protein is CASSLLGLAGEQFF. Recombination linked TRBV7-6 to TRBJ2-1; 9 bases in the junction line up with TRBD2. The germline V gene yields SGHVS for CDR1 and FNYEAQ for CDR2. For this chain, trimming is 2 bases at the V end and 10 bases at the J end, and the number of junction bases without a gene match is 6. From cysteine to phenylalanine, the CDR3 is 14 amino acids long. Left in the record is the CDR3 DNA by itself, 42 bases read in frame from the first base.